This is a list of T cell receptor beta chains from one sample in a study of beta chain features in type 1 diabetes. TCRdb keeps only in-frame clones here, not all; method: immunoSEQ multiplex PCR. The data contain under 300,000 clones, 25% to 35% of them singletons. The sequenced sample was central memory CD4+ T cells from blood. Source of these receptors: a man aged 25 to 40 in good health. The CDR3 runs from the conserved cysteine through the conserved F or W. A D gene is named only where the DNA matches it firmly. The listing skips clone size in some rows; elsewhere it reads once, few, many or a size class.

size: many
D: NA
V: TRBV7-9
J: TRBJ1-1
CDR3: CASGTQRNTEAFF
DNA: TGTGCCAGCGGCACACAGAGGAACACTGAAGCTTTCTTT

size: many
D: NA
V: TRBV29-1
J: TRBJ2-3
CDR3: CSLAEGTDTQYF
DNA: TGCAGCCTGGCGGAGGGCACAGATACGCAGTATTTT

size: few
D: NA
V: TRBV19
J: TRBJ2-7
CDR3: CASSLYGDPYEQYF
DNA: TGTGCCAGTAGCCTTTACGGGGACCCCTACGAGCAGTACTTC

size: few
D: NA
V: TRBV10-3
J: TRBJ2-5
CDR3: CAIGLQETQYF
DNA: TGTGCCATCGGCTTACAAGAGACCCAGTACTTC

size: NA
D: NA
V: TRBV12-5
J: TRBJ2-5
CDR3: CASGLIGETQYF
DNA: TGTGCTAGTGGTTTGATTGGGGAGACCCAGTACTTC

size: few
D: NA
V: TRBV5-1
J: TRBJ1-1
CDR3: CASSSQGWNTEAFF
DNA: TGCGCCAGCAGCTCCCAGGGTTGGAACACTGAAGCTTTCTTT

size: few
D: NA
V: TRBV2
J: TRBJ2-1
CDR3: CASSVSNEQFF
DNA: TGTGCCAGCAGTGTGTCCAATGAGCAGTTCTTC

size: NA
D: NA
V: TRBV6-5
J: TRBJ2-5
CDR3: CASNNGETQYF
DNA: TGTGCCAGCAATAACGGAGAGACCCAGTACTTC

size: NA
D: NA
V: TRBV7-9
J: TRBJ2-1
CDR3: CASSPTRQEQFF
DNA: TGTGCCAGCAGCCCTACTAGACAGGAGCAGTTCTTC

size: NA
D: NA
V: TRBV7-9
J: TRBJ2-5
CDR3: CASSPDWQETQYF
DNA: TGTGCCAGCAGCCCGGACTGGCAGGAGACCCAGTACTTC